This entry is about one T cell receptor beta chain. Its binding antigen is unknown. Base qualities are missing; no much larger clone stands one base away. This entry comes from a study of blood T cell repertoires in COVID-19 (dated by TCRdb to between 2020 and 2021). In the study overall: Collaborator samples came from the United States, Italy and Spain and covered acute and convalescent phases of COVID-19. The dataset comprised deeply sampled blood TCRbeta repertoires from subjects exposed to, actively infected with, or recovered from COVID-19. The prospective study material was composed of cDNA or gDNA derived from T cells, B-cell-depleted T cells, or PBMCs. The repertoires were made available in a free public database intended to serve as a resource for research on the immune response to SARS-CoV-2. Nearly every sample came with metadata listing a de-identified subject ID, COVID-19 status, age in years and sex. HLA class I and class II types, where available, came from metadata supplied by the sample provider rather than from assay-based typing. The samples were drawn from the first 160 participants of the ongoing ImmuneRACE study and from 950 to 1,500 subjects provided by 6 global collaborators. Results and caveats for the whole study, not just this receptor: How much clinical and demographic metadata was included differed by source and by participant, and the metadata was provided uncurated.

Including cysteine and phenylalanine, the CDR3 has 14 amino acids. Only the CDR3 DNA stays, 42 bases, in frame from base 1. The germline V gene gives CDR1 as MGHRA and CDR2 as YSYEKL. The trim is 1 base for V and 1 base for J, with a gap of 7 bases between the germline ends. TCRbeta CDR3 regions were amplified from genomic DNA by means of the immunoSEQ Assay, a bias-controlled multiplex PCR. For the original study's pipeline: The number of nucleated cells in each sample was estimated from the amplification of reference gene primers within the assay. To quantify the absolute abundance of each unique TCRbeta CDR3 rearrangement, sequence reads were collapsed and filtered. For each sample, productive Simpson clonality was calculated as the square root of Simpson's diversity index over productive rearrangements. The clones in this table, taken by TCRdb from immuneACCESS, are in-frame only. Not every clone is retained; where verified, under half of the shortfall comes from an unresolved V gene, and the cause of the rest is unknown. V, J and clone size are those of that table, while D and trimming were read from the DNA. The sample includes around 67,000 clones, with 70% to 90% observed a single time. 1.9% of the sample is taken by the ten largest.

Whole blood was collected in K2EDTA tubes by collaborating institutions according to the institutions' own protocols. For TCRbeta analysis, collaborators shipped samples as frozen whole blood, isolated PBMCs, or DNA extracted from either of those sample types. The chain is encoded by TRBV4-1 joined to TRBJ1-1, with no confident D gene call. The sequencing sample was made of peripheral blood. The TCR was taken from a woman of 80 years or more with active or convalescent COVID-19. The nucleotides read TGCGCCAGCAGCCAAGTCAGAAAGAACACTGAAGCTTTCTTT. It translates as CASSQVRKNTEAFF.